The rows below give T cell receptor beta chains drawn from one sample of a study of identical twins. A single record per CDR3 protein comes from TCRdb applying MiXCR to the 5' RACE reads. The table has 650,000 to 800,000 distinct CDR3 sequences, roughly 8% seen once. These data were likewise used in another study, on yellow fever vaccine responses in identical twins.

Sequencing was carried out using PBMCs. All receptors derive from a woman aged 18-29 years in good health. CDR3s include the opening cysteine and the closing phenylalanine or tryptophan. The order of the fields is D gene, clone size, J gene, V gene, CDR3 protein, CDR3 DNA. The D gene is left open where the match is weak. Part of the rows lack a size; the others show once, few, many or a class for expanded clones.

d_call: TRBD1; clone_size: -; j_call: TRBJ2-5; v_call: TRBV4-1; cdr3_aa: CASSQLTQGQETQYF; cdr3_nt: TGCGCCAGCAGCCAATTGACACAGGGGCAAGAGACCCAGTACTTC
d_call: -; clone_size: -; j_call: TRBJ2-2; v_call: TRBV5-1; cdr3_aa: CASTRISNTGELFF; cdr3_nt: TGCGCCAGCACTCGGATTTCGAACACCGGGGAGCTGTTTTTT
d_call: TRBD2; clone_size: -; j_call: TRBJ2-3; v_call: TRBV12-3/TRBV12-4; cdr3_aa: CASSFLAGSPGDTQYF; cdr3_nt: TGTGCCAGCAGTTTTCTAGCGGGTTCCCCCGGAGATACGCAGTATTTT
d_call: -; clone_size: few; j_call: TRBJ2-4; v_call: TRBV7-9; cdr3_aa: CASSPGGLDIQYF; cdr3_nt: TGTGCCAGCAGCCCTGGGGGTTTGGACATTCAGTACTTC
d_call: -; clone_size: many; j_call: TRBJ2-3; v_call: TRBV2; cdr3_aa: CASRSGEAVLSGTDTQYF; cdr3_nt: TGTGCCAGCAGATCGGGGGAGGCTGTACTGTCAGGCACAGATACGCAGTATTTT
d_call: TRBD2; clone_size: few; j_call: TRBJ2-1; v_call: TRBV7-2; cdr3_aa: CASSLEQRGALNEQFF; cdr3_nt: TGTGCCAGCAGCTTAGAACAGCGGGGGGCCCTCAATGAGCAGTTCTTC
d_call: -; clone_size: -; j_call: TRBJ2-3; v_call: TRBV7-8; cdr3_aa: CASSYRANTDTQYF; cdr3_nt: TGTGCCAGCAGCTACAGGGCTAACACAGATACGCAGTATTTT
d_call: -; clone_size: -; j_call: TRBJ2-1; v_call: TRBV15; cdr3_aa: CATRESITDGNEQFF; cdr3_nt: TGTGCCACCAGAGAAAGCATAACTGACGGCAATGAGCAGTTCTTC
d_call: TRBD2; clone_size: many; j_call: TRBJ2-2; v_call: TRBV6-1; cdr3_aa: CASRPGLANTGELFF; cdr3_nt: TGTGCCAGCAGACCGGGACTAGCGAACACCGGGGAGCTGTTTTTT
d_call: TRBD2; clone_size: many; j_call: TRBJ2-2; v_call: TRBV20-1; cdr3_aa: CSASRPLAGGTGELFF; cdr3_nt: TGCAGTGCTAGTCGCCCCTTAGCGGGAGGCACCGGGGAGCTGTTTTTT
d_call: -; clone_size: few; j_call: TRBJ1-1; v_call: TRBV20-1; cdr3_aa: CSARDVDGSTEAFF; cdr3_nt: TGCAGTGCTAGAGACGTAGACGGTTCCACTGAAGCTTTCTTT
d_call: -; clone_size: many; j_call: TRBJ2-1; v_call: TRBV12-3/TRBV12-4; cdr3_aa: CASSLVTGIDNEQFF; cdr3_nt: TGTGCCAGCAGTTTGGTGACAGGAATAGACAATGAGCAGTTCTTC
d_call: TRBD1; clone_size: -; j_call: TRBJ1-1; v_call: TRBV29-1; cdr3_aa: CSTRDREGTEAFF; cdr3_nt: TGCAGCACCCGGGACAGGGAAGGAACTGAAGCTTTCTTT
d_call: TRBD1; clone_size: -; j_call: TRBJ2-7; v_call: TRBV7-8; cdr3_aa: CASSLVRDRGRTEQYF; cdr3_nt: TGTGCCAGCAGCTTAGTCCGGGACAGGGGGCGCACCGAGCAGTACTTC
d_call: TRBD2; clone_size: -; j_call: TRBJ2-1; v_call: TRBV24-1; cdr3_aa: CATSWGGHNEQFF; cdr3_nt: TGTGCCACCTCCTGGGGGGGACACAATGAGCAGTTCTTC
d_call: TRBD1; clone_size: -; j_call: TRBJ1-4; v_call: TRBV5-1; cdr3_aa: CASSLADRATNEKLFF; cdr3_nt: TGCGCCAGCAGCTTGGCAGACAGGGCAACTAATGAAAAACTGTTTTTT
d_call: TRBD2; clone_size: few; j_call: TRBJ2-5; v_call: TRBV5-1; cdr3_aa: CASSFYGLAEETQYF; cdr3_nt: TGCGCCAGCAGCTTCTACGGACTAGCGGAAGAGACCCAGTACTTC
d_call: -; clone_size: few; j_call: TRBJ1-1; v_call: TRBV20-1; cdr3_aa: CSARDLGRGTEAFF; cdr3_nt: TGCAGTGCTAGAGATCTCGGGCGGGGAACTGAAGCTTTCTTT
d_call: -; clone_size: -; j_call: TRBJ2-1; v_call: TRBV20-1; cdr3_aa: CSARGLFGTEYNEQFF; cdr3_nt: TGCAGTGCTAGAGGGCTTTTTGGGACGGAGTACAATGAGCAGTTCTTC
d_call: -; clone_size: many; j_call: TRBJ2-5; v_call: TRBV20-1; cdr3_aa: CSARDGTASETQYF; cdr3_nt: TGCAGTGCTAGAGACGGGACTGCGTCCGAGACCCAGTACTTC
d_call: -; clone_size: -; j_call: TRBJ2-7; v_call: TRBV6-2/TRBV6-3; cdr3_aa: CASSYPTFFGVSSYEQYF; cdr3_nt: TGTGCCAGCAGTTACCCCACTTTTTTCGGGGTAAGCTCCTACGAGCAGTACTTC
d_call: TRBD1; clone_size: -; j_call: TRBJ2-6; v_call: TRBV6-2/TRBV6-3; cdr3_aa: CASREGGSGANVLTF; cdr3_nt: TGTGCCAGCAGGGAAGGGGGCTCCGGGGCCAACGTCCTGACTTTC
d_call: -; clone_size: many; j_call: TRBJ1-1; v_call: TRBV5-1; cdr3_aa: CASSLGFSGTNTEAFF; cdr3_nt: TGCGCCAGCAGCTTGGGTTTTTCAGGGACGAACACTGAAGCTTTCTTT
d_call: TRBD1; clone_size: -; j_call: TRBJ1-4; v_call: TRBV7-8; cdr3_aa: CASSRIAGTGGQGEEKLFF; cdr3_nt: TGTGCCAGCAGCCGAATCGCCGGGACAGGGGGCCAAGGGGAGGAAAAACTGTTTTTT
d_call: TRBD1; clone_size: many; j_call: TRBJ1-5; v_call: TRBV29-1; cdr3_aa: CSVAGTDSNQPQHF; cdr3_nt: TGCAGCGTAGCCGGGACAGATAGCAATCAGCCCCAGCATTTT
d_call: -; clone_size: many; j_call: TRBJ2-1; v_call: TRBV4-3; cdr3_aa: CASSPTLQSGPLFRQFF; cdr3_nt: TGCGCCAGCAGCCCCACTTTGCAGTCGGGACCCTTATTTCGGCAGTTCTTC
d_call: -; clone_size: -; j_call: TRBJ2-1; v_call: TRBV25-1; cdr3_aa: CASGPELPSSVNNEQFF; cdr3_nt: TGTGCCAGCGGCCCCGAGCTCCCGAGTAGCGTGAACAATGAGCAGTTCTTC
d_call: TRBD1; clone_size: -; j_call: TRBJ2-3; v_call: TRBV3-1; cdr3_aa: CASSPGTDSTDTQYF; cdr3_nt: TGTGCCAGCAGCCCCGGGACAGACAGCACAGATACGCAGTATTTT
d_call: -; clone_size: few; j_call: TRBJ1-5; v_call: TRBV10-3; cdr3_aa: CAISPTDNQPQHF; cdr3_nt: TGTGCCATCAGCCCGACAGACAATCAGCCCCAGCATTTT
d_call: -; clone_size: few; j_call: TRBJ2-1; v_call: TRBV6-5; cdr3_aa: CASSYSLQGLDNEQFF; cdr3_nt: TGTGCCAGCAGTTACAGTTTGCAGGGTCTCGACAATGAGCAGTTCTTC
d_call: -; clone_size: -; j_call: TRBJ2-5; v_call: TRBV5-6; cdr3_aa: CASSLIGELETQYF; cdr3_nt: TGTGCCAGCAGCTTGATTGGGGAACTGGAGACCCAGTACTTC
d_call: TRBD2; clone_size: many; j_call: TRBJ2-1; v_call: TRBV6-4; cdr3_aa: CASSDSLAGNGEQFF; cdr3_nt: TGTGCCAGCAGTGACTCATTAGCGGGAAACGGTGAGCAGTTCTTC
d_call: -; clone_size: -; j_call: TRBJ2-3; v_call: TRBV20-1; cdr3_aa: CSAPPKDTQYF; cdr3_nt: TGCAGTGCTCCCCCCAAGGATACGCAGTATTTT
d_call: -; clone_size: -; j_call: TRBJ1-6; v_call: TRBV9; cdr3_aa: CASSGTASPLHF; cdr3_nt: TGTGCCAGCAGCGGGACTGCTTCACCCCTCCACTTT
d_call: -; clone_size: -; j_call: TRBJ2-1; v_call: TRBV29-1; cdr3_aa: CSSLEGVSYNEQFF; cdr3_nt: TGCAGCTCCTTGGAGGGGGTCTCCTACAATGAGCAGTTCTTC
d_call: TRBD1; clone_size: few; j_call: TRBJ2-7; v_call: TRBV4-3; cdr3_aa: CASSQEVDRGTYEQYF; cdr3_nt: TGCGCCAGCAGCCAGGAGGTTGACAGGGGAACCTACGAGCAGTACTTC
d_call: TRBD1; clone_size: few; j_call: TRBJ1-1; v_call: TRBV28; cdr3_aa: CASSQWTGNMNTEAFF; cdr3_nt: TGTGCCAGCAGTCAGTGGACAGGAAACATGAACACTGAAGCTTTCTTT
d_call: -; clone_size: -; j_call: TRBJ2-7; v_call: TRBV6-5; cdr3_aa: CASSYSRDGAYEQYF; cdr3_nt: TGTGCCAGCAGTTACTCGAGGGACGGTGCCTACGAGCAGTACTTC
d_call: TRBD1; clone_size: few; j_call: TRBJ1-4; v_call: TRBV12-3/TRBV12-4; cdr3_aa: CASSTPGAGGAPGGGKLFF; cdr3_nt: TGTGCCAGCAGCACACCGGGGGCGGGGGGCGCCCCAGGGGGAGGAAAACTGTTTTTT
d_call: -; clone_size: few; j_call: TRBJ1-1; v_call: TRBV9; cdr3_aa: CASSVRALNTEAFF; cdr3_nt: TGTGCCAGCAGCGTCCGGGCATTGAACACTGAAGCTTTCTTT
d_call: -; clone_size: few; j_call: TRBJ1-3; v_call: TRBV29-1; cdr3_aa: CSVSPGQTGNTIYF; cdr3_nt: TGCAGCGTCTCCCCGGGGCAAACTGGAAACACCATATATTTT
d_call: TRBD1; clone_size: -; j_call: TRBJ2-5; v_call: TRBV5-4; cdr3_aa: CASSLAGTGKQTQYF; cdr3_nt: TGTGCCAGCAGCTTGGCCGGGACAGGCAAGCAGACCCAGTACTTC
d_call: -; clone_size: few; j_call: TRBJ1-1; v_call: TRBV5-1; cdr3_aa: CASRRGSLWGNTEAFF; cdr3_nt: TGCGCCAGCAGACGTGGGTCCCTGTGGGGGAACACTGAAGCTTTCTTT
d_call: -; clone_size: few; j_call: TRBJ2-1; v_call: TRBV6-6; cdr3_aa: CASSYGLSGKQFF; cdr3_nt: TGTGCCAGCAGTTACGGCCTTAGTGGGAAGCAGTTCTTC
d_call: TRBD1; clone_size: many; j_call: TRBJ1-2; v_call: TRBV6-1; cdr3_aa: CASRPNRDSYGYTF; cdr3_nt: TGTGCCAGCAGGCCGAACCGGGACAGCTATGGCTACACCTTC
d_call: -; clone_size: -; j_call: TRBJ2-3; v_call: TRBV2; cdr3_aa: CASSDEGGGTDTQYF; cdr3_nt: TGTGCCAGCAGTGACGAGGGGGGTGGCACAGATACGCAGTATTTT
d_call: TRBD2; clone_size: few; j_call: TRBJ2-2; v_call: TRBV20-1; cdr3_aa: CSANTRLAGATGELFF; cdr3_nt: TGCAGTGCTAACACTAGACTAGCGGGAGCCACCGGGGAGCTGTTTTTT
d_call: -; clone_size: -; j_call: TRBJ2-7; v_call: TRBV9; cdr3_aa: CASSVGSGRSSYEQYF; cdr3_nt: TGTGCCAGCAGCGTAGGTAGCGGACGGAGCTCCTACGAGCAGTACTTC
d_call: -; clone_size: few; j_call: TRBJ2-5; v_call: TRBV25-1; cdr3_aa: CASSGPPMAVETQYF; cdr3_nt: TGTGCCAGCAGTGGACCTCCTATGGCGGTAGAGACCCAGTACTTC
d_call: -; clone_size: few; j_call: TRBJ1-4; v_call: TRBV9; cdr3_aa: CASSPREGTNEKLFF; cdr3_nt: TGTGCCAGCAGCCCTAGAGAGGGGACTAATGAAAAACTGTTTTTT
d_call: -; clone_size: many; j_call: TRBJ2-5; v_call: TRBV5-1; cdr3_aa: CASSLDGGQETQYF; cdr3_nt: TGCGCCAGCAGCTTGGATGGTGGGCAAGAGACCCAGTACTTC
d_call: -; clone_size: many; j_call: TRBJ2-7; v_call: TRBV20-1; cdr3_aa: CSARAGHEQYF; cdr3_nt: TGCAGTGCTAGAGCGGGACACGAGCAGTACTTC
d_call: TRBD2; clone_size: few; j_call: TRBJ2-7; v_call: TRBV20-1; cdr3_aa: CSARDPRTSYFEQYF; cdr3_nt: TGCAGTGCTAGAGATCCGAGGACTAGCTATTTCGAGCAGTACTTC
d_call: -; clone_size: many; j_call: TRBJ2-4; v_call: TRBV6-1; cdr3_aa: CASISGRDAKNIQYF; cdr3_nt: TGTGCCAGCATCTCGGGCAGGGACGCGAAAAACATTCAGTACTTC
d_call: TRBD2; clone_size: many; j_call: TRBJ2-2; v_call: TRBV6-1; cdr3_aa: CASRLAGSGELFF; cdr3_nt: TGTGCCAGCAGGCTAGCGGGGAGCGGGGAGCTGTTTTTT
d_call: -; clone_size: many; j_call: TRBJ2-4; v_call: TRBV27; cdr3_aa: CASQRGGAENIQYF; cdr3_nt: TGTGCCAGCCAAAGAGGGGGGGCCGAGAACATTCAGTACTTC
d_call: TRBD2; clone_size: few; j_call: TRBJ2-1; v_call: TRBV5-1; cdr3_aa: CASGAFGGSGGEQFF; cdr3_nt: TGCGCCAGCGGCGCGTTCGGCGGGAGTGGGGGTGAGCAGTTCTTC